Each of the 10 T cell receptor beta chains below was sequenced from the same sample in a study of regulatory T cells in long-lasting Graves disease. The authors built TCR beta libraries using iRepertoire HTBI primers and Arm-PCR of CDR3 regions. TCRdb processed the multiplex PCR reads anew with MiXCR; each CDR3 protein has one entry. Here the sample spans hundreds of thousands of distinct CDR3 sequences, 16% being singletons. Sample time point: newly diagnosed GD, antithyroid drugs for less than 3 months. Making the TCR library involved RNA that had been extracted from PBMCs. In addition, the sample was reused for a study of T cells in Graves' hyperthyroidism and ophthalmopathy.

The specimen comprised peripheral blood mononuclear cells (PBMCs), sampled at new diagnosis, from a patient treated with antithyroid drugs. These receptors were collected from a woman in her 30s with Graves disease.

This clonotype was seen many times. The genes are TRBV28 and TRBJ1-6; TRBD1 agrees at 8 bases. Germline CDR1 MDHEN, CDR2 SYDVKM. V lost 5 bases and J lost 9; bases outside the gene matches: 9. The CDR3 is 15 amino acids. The CDR3 here is CASSERQGLSSPLHF. CDR3 DNA sequence: TGTGCCAGCAGTGAAAGACAGGGGTTAAGTTCACCCCTCCACTTT.

This clonotype showed up many times. V usage is TRBV6-1 and J usage is TRBJ2-1, with 13 bases fitting TRBD2. Germline values: CDR1 MNHNS, CDR2 SASEGT. With V trimmed by 6 bases and J by 9 bases, 8 bases remained unmatched. The CDR3 runs 15 residues. CDR3 coding DNA: TGTGCCAGCAGCGATGGACTAGCGGGAGCAAGTGAGCAGTTCTTC. Translation: CASSDGLAGASEQFF.

This clonotype was picked up a small number of times. The chain carries TRBV7-3 and TRBJ1-1; tentatively, D is TRBD1 (5 bases). V was clipped by 4 bases and J by 11 bases, with 17 bases between them. Germline CDR1 SGHTA, CDR2 FQGTGA. The CDR3 loop spans 13 amino acids. The CDR3 here is CASSSSGGAHAFF. The CDR3 DNA is TGTGCCAGCAGCTCCAGTGGGGGAGCTCACGCTTTCTTT.

This clonotype was seen at least ten times. This chain connects TRBV12-3 or TRBV12-4 to TRBJ2-1, with a tentative D call TRBD1 (6 bases). The CDR3 covers 16 residues. V was trimmed by 3 bases and J by 8 bases, leaving 20 bases between them. This CDR3 is CASSFPNDVTGDEQFF. CDR3 DNA: TGTGCCAGCAGTTTCCCGAACGATGTGACAGGCGATGAGCAGTTCTTC.

This clonotype was picked up a small number of times. This chain links TRBV20-1 with TRBJ2-7, with 8 bases fitting TRBD1. Germline V gene lookup returns CDR1 DFQATT and CDR2 SNEGSKA (reference sequence). V trimming: 5 bases; J trimming: 3 bases; junction bases outside the gene matches: 6. There are 13 residues in the CDR3. The CDR3 reads CSAGDRRNYEQYF. The CDR3 region has the DNA TGCAGTGCTGGGGACAGGCGGAACTACGAGCAGTACTTC.

This clonotype came up many times. V usage is TRBV18 and J usage is TRBJ2-7, with TRBD1 as a possible D gene (5 bases). Germline values: CDR1 KGHSH, CDR2 LQKENI. This CDR3 region has 13 residues. Trimming left V 8 bases short and J 3 bases short, with 14 bases between. CDR3 nucleotides: TGTGCCAGCAGCCCCCTAAGGGGCTACGAGCAGTACTTC. It translates to CASSPLRGYEQYF.

This clonotype was seen at least ten times. The chain carries TRBV2 and TRBJ1-5, with 7 positions matching TRBD1. Germline CDR1 reads SNHLY; CDR2 reads FYNNEI. J lost 1 base, V lost 8 bases, and 5 bases had no gene match. The CDR3 has 14 amino acids. CDR3 in DNA: TGTGCCAGCCAGACAGGGAACAGCAATCAGCCCCAGCATTTT. Its protein product is CASQTGNSNQPQHF.

As regards this clonotype: Likely a read error: the CDR3 ends without its conserved phenylalanine or tryptophan. The chain has TRBV19 and TRBJ2-4, with D possibly being TRBD2 (6 bases). This CDR3 has 15 amino acids. Germline values: CDR1 LNHDA, CDR2 SQIVND (reference sequence). With 8 bases removed from V and 4 bases from J, the gap between germline ends came to 18 bases. CDR3 sequence (DNA): TGTGCCAGTGCCGGGGCGGGAACGGGTAAAAACATTCAGTACTCC. Its translation is CASAGAGTGKNIQYS.

This clonotype occurred a few times. V usage is TRBV3-1 and J usage is TRBJ1-4; the D gene is possibly TRBD1 (6 bases). Germline-derived CDR1 and CDR2 are LGHDT and YNNKEL (reference sequence). V was shortened by 3 bases and J by 0 bases, with 14 bases between the two germline ends. CDR3 length equals 17 residues. The CDR3, as DNA: TGTGCCAGCAGCCAGTCCAGACAGGCTGCAACTAATGAAAAACTGTTTTTT. Protein: CASSQSRQAATNEKLFF.

This clonotype came up a few times. The chain links TRBV20-1 to TRBJ2-7; D perhaps matches TRBD1 (5 bases). Germline V CDR1 and CDR2: DFQATT, SNEGSKA (reference sequence). The CDR3 runs 13 residues. V was pared by 8 bases and J by 3 bases, with 17 bases between. The CDR3 region is CSSPSQGIYEQYF. Written as DNA, the CDR3 is TGCAGTTCCCCATCCCAGGGTATCTACGAGCAGTACTTC.